This TCR beta chain was retrieved from a study of graft-versus-host responses after intestinal transplantation. Study-level information: Recipients across the board were started on anti-thymocyte globulin induction, then kept on tacrolimus and steroids for 2 to 4 years. Study observations and caveats: Individuals carrying graft-donor T cell macrochimerism showed high graft-versus-host to host-versus-graft clonal ratios in allografts. In recipient marrow, GvH clones were found, and some appeared first in ileum or blood.

The V end lost 3 bases, the J end lost 6 bases, and 11 bases lay between the germline ends. This CDR3 region has 13 residues. Looked up from germline, CDR1 is SEHNR and CDR2 is FQNEAQ (reference sequence). The repertoire was sequenced with immunoSEQ multiplex PCR; TCRdb's copy has only in-frame clones and lacks some. The sample lists over 100,000 clones, about 88% seen once, with around 0.9% in the top ten. In the case of this clone: Its antigen is still unknown.

The sequences come from unstimulated CD4+ T cells sorted from spleen or lymph node cells, collected before intestinal transplant. This sequence was found in a human donor who received an intestinal transplant. This rearrangement joins TRBV7-9 to TRBJ1-1; D may be TRBD1 (5 bases). CDR3 DNA sequence: TGTGCCAGCAGCTTTTATCAGGGCGCTGAAGCTTTCTTT. It codes for CASSFYQGAEAFF.